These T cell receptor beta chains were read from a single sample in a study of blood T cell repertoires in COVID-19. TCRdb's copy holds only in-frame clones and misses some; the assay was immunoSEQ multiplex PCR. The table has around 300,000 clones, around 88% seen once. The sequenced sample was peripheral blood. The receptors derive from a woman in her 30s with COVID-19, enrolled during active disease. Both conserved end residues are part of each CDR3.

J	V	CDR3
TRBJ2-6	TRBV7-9	CASSWTGDISGANVLTF
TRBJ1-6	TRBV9	CASSQDRRSPLHF
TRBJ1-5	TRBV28	CASSLGERNQPQHF
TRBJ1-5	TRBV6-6	CASRQGGGGNQPQHF
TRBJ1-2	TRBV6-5	CASSLQGSDGGYTF
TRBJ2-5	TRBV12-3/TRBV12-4	CASTSGGTQYF
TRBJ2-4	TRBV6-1	CASSARTELPKNIQYF
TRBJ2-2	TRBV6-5	CASRSYANTGELFF
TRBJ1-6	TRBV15	CATSVRTGGFSPLHF
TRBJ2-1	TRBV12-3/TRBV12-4	CASSHYPGEQFF
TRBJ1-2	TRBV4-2	CASSHGGGYGYTF
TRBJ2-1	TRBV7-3	CASSLTGGTYNEQFF
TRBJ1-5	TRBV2	CASSVVVVNQPQHF
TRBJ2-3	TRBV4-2	CASSQAWGRVRDTQYF
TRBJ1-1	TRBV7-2	CASGWGDTEAFF
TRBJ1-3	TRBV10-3	CAISVLQGSSGNTIYF
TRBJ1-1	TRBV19	CASSSLGTGNTEAFF
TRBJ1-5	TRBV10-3	CAISDGTDDNQPQHF